Listed below are T cell receptor beta chains from one sample, sequenced in a study of T cell responses to AZD1222 COVID-19 vaccine. Libraries were prepared by immunoSEQ multiplex PCR; TCRdb keeps only in-frame clonotypes and omits some of them. The data contain 130,000 or so clones, 93% of them seen just once; the ten biggest clones take up about 3.1%. The sample in question was peripheral blood, obtained on day 0 of AZD1222 vaccination. The receptors stem from an adult in good health. CDR3s include the opening cysteine and the closing phenylalanine or tryptophan. Each record gives: V gene, D gene, J gene, clone size, CDR3 protein, CDR3 DNA. D genes are given only for firm matches. The size entry is marked missing in some rows and otherwise reads once, few, many or a size class.

>TRBV6-5|TRBD2|TRBJ2-1|.
CASRLTSGSVNEQFF
TGTGCCAGCAGATTGACTAGCGGGAGCGTCAATGAGCAGTTCTTC
>TRBV3-1/TRBV3-2|.|TRBJ1-2|.
CASSPAPGAGYGYTF
TGTGCCAGCAGCCCCGCTCCCGGGGCAGGCTATGGCTACACCTTC
>TRBV12-3/TRBV12-4|TRBD1|TRBJ1-3|.
CASSGTAGNTIYF
TGTGCCAGCAGTGGGACAGCTGGAAACACCATATATTTT
>TRBV4-2|.|TRBJ2-1|medium-sized
CASSQEGTSSYNEQFF
TGTGCCAGCAGCCAAGAAGGGACCAGCTCCTACAATGAGCAGTTCTTC
>TRBV20-1|.|TRBJ2-3|.
CSAVLARTQYF
TGCAGTGCGGTACTAGCTCGTACGCAGTATTTT
>TRBV20-1|.|TRBJ2-5|.
CSASSSGEETQYF
TGCAGTGCTAGTTCGTCAGGGGAAGAGACCCAGTACTTC
>TRBV7-9|TRBD2|TRBJ2-5|.
CASSPGGLVETQYF
TGTGCCAGCAGCCCGGGGGGGCTAGTCGAGACCCAGTACTTC
>TRBV12-3/TRBV12-4|TRBD1|TRBJ1-1|.
CASSRIQGAGAFF
TGTGCCAGCAGTCGTATCCAGGGGGCAGGAGCTTTCTTT
>TRBV11-2|TRBD2|TRBJ2-3|.
CASSQTGGFTDTQYF
TGTGCCAGCAGTCAAACGGGAGGCTTCACAGATACGCAGTATTTT
>TRBV4-1|.|TRBJ1-5|once
CASSQEQNQPQHF
TGCGCCAGCAGCCAAGAGCAGAATCAGCCCCAGCATTTT
>TRBV5-1|TRBD2|TRBJ2-2|.
CASSTQSIAGGSTGELFF
TGCGCCAGCAGCACCCAAAGTATAGCGGGAGGAAGCACCGGGGAGCTGTTTTTT
>TRBV5-5|TRBD1|TRBJ1-2|.
CASSLYTGGNYGYTF
TGTGCCAGCAGCTTGTATACAGGGGGCAACTATGGCTACACCTTC
>TRBV23-1|.|TRBJ1-1|.
CASSFEPWGAFF
TGCGCCAGCAGCTTTGAACCCTGGGGGGCTTTCTTT
>TRBV27|.|TRBJ1-5|once
CASSLSPGLGNQPQHF
TGTGCCAGCAGTTTATCCCCAGGGTTGGGAAATCAGCCCCAGCATTTT
>TRBV12-3/TRBV12-4|TRBD1|TRBJ1-1|.
CASSRGQPDEAFF
TGTGCCAGCAGTCGGGGACAGCCAGACGAAGCTTTCTTT
>TRBV19|.|TRBJ1-5|.
CASSIPPGGGGQPQHF
TGTGCCAGTAGTATTCCCCCCGGCGGAGGGGGTCAGCCCCAGCATTTT
>TRBV5-1|TRBD2|TRBJ2-1|many
CASSLSVVLAGGYSYNEQFF
TGCGCCAGCAGCCTTTCAGTGGTCCTAGCGGGAGGTTACTCCTACAATGAGCAGTTCTTC
>TRBV28|.|TRBJ1-2|.
CASSLSYGYTF
TGTGCCAGCAGTCTCAGCTATGGCTACACCTTC
>TRBV19|.|TRBJ2-1|.
CASSIISQSPYNEQFF
TGTGCCAGTAGTATAATCAGCCAGAGCCCCTACAATGAGCAGTTCTTC
>TRBV27|.|TRBJ1-2|.
CASSLNPRGFWGYTF
TGTGCCAGCAGTTTAAACCCCAGGGGATTTTGGGGCTACACCTTC
>TRBV6-5|.|TRBJ1-1|.
CASSYSASGTEAFF
TGTGCCAGCAGTTACTCGGCGAGTGGCACTGAAGCTTTCTTT
>TRBV5-4|TRBD2|TRBJ2-7|few
CASSWTSAFSYEQYF
TGTGCCAGCAGCTGGACTAGCGCTTTTTCCTACGAGCAGTACTTC
>TRBV7-7|.|TRBJ1-4|.
CASSLGPNNEKLFF
TGTGCTAGCAGCTTAGGACCGAATAATGAAAAACTGTTTTTT
>TRBV7-2|TRBD1|TRBJ2-2|.
CASSPRTGNTGELFF
TGTGCCAGCAGCCCCCGGACAGGGAACACCGGGGAGCTGTTTTTT
>TRBV28|.|TRBJ2-7|.
CASSLWTNPYEQYF
TGTGCCAGCAGTTTGTGGACGAATCCCTACGAGCAGTACTTC
>TRBV27|.|TRBJ1-2|.
CASSLNRANYGYTF
TGTGCCAGCAGTTTAAACAGAGCTAACTATGGCTACACCTTC
>TRBV3-1/TRBV3-2|.|TRBJ2-5|.
CASSQETQYF
TGTGCCAGCAGCCAAGAGACCCAGTACTTC
>TRBV28|.|TRBJ1-1|.
CASSLWGVGDTEAFF
TGTGCCAGCAGTTTATGGGGGGTTGGCGACACTGAAGCTTTCTTT
>TRBV5-1|TRBD1|TRBJ2-7|.
CASSRDRSYEQYF
TGCGCCAGCAGCCGGGACAGATCCTACGAGCAGTACTTC
>TRBV19|.|TRBJ2-3|.
CASSTYRRDTQYF
TGTGCCAGTAGTACCTATCGGAGAGATACGCAGTATTTT
>TRBV3-1/TRBV3-2|TRBD1|TRBJ1-2|.
CASSQVPGQGVDGYTF
TGTGCCAGCAGCCAAGTCCCGGGACAGGGAGTGGATGGCTACACCTTC